Listed here are 12 T cell receptor beta chains from one sample, sequenced in a study of tumor-infiltrating lymphocytes in primary liver carcinoma. TCR beta cDNA came from 400 to 500 ng total RNA, primed with a constant-region primer. Sequencing libraries for TCR beta derived from three nested multiplex PCR rounds that used slightly modified ARM-PCR. With TRBV1-TRBV30 forward primers and a C-beta reverse primer, the first two PCR rounds were run for roughly 10 cycles each. TCRdb used MiXCR to reprocess the multiplex PCR reads, holding one entry per CDR3 protein. The data hold some 110,000 distinct CDR3 sequences, with 64% observed a single time. Scientists recovered RNA and DNA together from around 20-30 mg of unsorted bulk tissue. Sequencing was carried out using liver tumor tissue from sampling region 3. Subset: tumor region T3, left-lateral pole. These receptors came from a woman aged 55-70 years with primary liver carcinoma and hepatitis B virus infection.

This chain links TRBV30 with TRBJ1-5; no clear D gene. V lost 2 bases, J lost 6 bases, and 11 bases lay in between. The length of the CDR3 is 13 residues. Germline lookup yields CDR1 GTSNPN and CDR2 SVGIG (reference sequence). The CDR3 is CAWSHGETQPQHF. DNA of the CDR3: TGTGCCTGGAGTCATGGGGAGACTCAGCCCCAGCATTTT.

This sequence joins TRBV5-1 and TRBJ1-1; D call uncertain. Trimming took off 6 bases at V and 3 bases at J, with 12 bases between the two ends. In germline, CDR1 is SGHRS, CDR2 YFSETQ. The length of the CDR3 is 13 residues. CDR3 sequence reads: CASTPNNYTEAFF. The CDR3 DNA sequence: TGCGCCAGCACCCCGAATAACTACACTGAAGCTTTCTTT.

To note about this clonotype: As the CDR3 is not closed by the conserved phenylalanine or tryptophan, this likely results from a read error. This chain links TRBV11-2 with TRBJ2-1; 13 bases align to TRBD2. CDR1 is SGHAT, CDR2 FQNNGV, per germline. There are 16 residues in the CDR3. CDR3: CPSSSRTSGGGGEQFL. The DNA of the CDR3 is TGTCCTAGCAGCTCCCGGACTAGCGGGGGCGGGGGGGAGCAGTTCCTC.

Note on this clonotype: One end of the junction varies from germline; a read error may be responsible. The chain has TRBV29-1 and TRBJ2-7; a weak D match, TRBD1 (6 bases). Germline CDR1 reads SQVTM; CDR2 reads ANQGSEA. The CDR3 totals 13 residues. Here the CDR3 reads CSVVSRTAYEQYF. The CDR3 DNA reads TGCAGCGTCGTCTCCAGGACAGCCTACGAGCAGTATTTC.

This clonotype was detected only a few times. The chain recombines TRBV28 with TRBJ2-1; 9 bases line up with TRBD2. V lost 8 bases to trimming and J lost 6 bases; unmatched junction nucleotides: 11. The CDR3 covers 15 residues. The germline V gene encodes CDR1 MDHEN and CDR2 SYDVKM. The DNA for the CDR3 is TGTGCCAGCTCCCCCGGGACTAGCCCCTGCAATGAGCAGTTCTTC. Translating gives CASSPGTSPCNEQFF.

This clonotype showed up just a few times. This chain connects TRBV5-1 to TRBJ1-1; TRBD1 is a possible D gene (5 bases). CDR1 is SGHRS, CDR2 YFSETQ, per germline. Trimming pared 8 bases from V and 3 bases from J, leaving 23 bases between. This CDR3 contains 16 residues. The CDR3 loop reads CASRLGTLLTDTEAFF. The CDR3 bases are TGCGCCAGTCGTCTGGGGACCCTTCTTACGGACACTGAAGCTTTCTTT.

Remarks on this clonotype: The junction shows a germline mismatch at one end, possibly a read error. The CDR3 nucleotides are TGTGTCAGCAGCCCTCGGACAGCAGGACTAGGCGAACAGTACTTC. This encodes CVSSPRTAGLGEQYF. The chain carries TRBV11-1 and TRBJ2-7, with a tentative D call TRBD2 (7 bases). Germline CDR1 is SGHAT and CDR2 is FQDESV (reference sequence). This CDR3 comprises 15 residues.

J is TRBJ2-7 and V is TRBV12-3 or TRBV12-4, with a tentative D call TRBD2 (5 bases). The CDR3 runs to 15 residues. Between the trimmed V and J ends, which lost 7 bases and 13 bases, there was a span of 29 bases. The CDR3: CASNGPAIGRGGQYF. CDR3 DNA sequence: TGTGCCAGCAATGGGCCCGCCATTGGTCGTGGCGGGCAATACTTC.

This clonotype is a singleton in its sample. This could be a read error, since a much larger clone is one nucleotide away. The chain couples TRBV7-8 to TRBJ2-6, with D possibly matching TRBD1 (6 bases). V lost 1 base, J lost 4 bases, and 14 bases lay in between. Per germline, CDR1 SGHVS and CDR2 FQNEAQ. This CDR3 contains 17 residues. CDR3 region: CASSLGWGTGGANVLTF. CDR3 coding DNA: TGTGCCAGCAGCTTAGGGTGGGGCACAGGGGGGGCCAACGTCCTGACTTTC.

This clonotype was observed many times. The chain carries TRBV5-4 and TRBJ1-6; 8 bases align to TRBD1. V dropped 0 bases and J dropped 6; count of bases not matched to a gene: 5. The CDR3 length is 16 residues. Germline V gives CDR1 SGHNT, CDR2 YYREEE (reference sequence). As DNA, the CDR3 is TGTGCCAGCAGCTTGGATTCGACAGGGGCTAATTCACCCCTCCACTTT. Translation: CASSLDSTGANSPLHF.

As to this clonotype: The junction differs from germline at one of its ends, possibly a read error. V is TRBV6-6 and J is TRBJ2-7; TRBD1 aligns across 7 bases. There are 12 residues in the CDR3. Germline-derived CDR1 and CDR2 are MNHNY and SVGAGI (reference sequence). The CDR3 region is CGSSFTGDEHYF. CDR3 in DNA: TGTGGCAGCAGTTTCACAGGGGACGAGCACTACTTC.

Regarding this clonotype: A much larger clone differs by one base, so this may be a read error. This sequence joins TRBV20-1 and TRBJ1-2; 10 positions agree with TRBD1. The germline V gene has CDR1 DFQATT and CDR2 SNEGSKA (reference sequence). This CDR3 is 11 amino acids long. The CDR3 region has the DNA TGCGGGACAGGGGATAACTATTGCTACACCTTC. It codes for CGTGDNYCYTF.